These 2 T cell receptor beta chains were sequenced from one sample in a study of blood T cells in healthy people across ages. A second PCR of about 7 to 11 cycles used a sample-barcoded 5' primer and a J-beta primer mix. TCRdb reprocessed the 5' RACE reads via MiXCR and lists one record per CDR3 protein. This table holds 920,000 or so distinct CDR3 sequences, more than 40% found once. The sample comprised blood. Receptors were obtained from a woman in her sixties or seventies in good health.

This chain uses TRBV3-1 with TRBJ2-1; perhaps TRBD2 as D (5 bases). CDR1 is LGHDT and CDR2 is YNNKEL in the germline V gene (reference sequence). V was trimmed by 0 bases and J by 6 bases, leaving 9 bases between them. This CDR3 region has 14 residues. The CDR3 DNA is TGTGCCAGCAGCCAAGATGGAGAGGGCAATGAGCAGTTCTTC. As protein: CASSQDGEGNEQFF.

This clonotype has only a few counts. This chain joins TRBV29-1 and TRBJ2-7; D possibly corresponds to TRBD1 (6 bases). The CDR3 spans 16 residues. Germline V gene sequence: CDR1 SQVTM, CDR2 ANQGSEA. Trimming cost V 3 bases and J 3 bases, with 21 bases left between them. CDR3 in amino acids: CSVETQGPQLVYEQYF. Written as DNA, the CDR3 is TGCAGCGTTGAGACACAGGGTCCCCAATTAGTCTACGAGCAGTACTTC.